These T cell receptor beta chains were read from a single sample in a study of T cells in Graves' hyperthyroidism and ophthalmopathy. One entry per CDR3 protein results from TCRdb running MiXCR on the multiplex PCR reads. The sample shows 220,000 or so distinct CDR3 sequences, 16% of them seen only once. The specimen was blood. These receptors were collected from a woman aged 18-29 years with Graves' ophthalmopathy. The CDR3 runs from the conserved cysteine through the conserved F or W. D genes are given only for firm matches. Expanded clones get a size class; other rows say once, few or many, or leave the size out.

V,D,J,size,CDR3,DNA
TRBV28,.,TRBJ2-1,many,CASRVPSNNEQFF,TGTGCCAGCAGAGTCCCTAGCAACAATGAGCAGTTCTTC
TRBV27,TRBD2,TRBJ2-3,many,CASSDGTTLFDTQYF,TGTGCCAGCTCCGACGGGACTACCCTCTTTGATACGCAGTATTTT
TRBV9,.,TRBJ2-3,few,CASSGSRWGTDTQYF,TGTGCCAGCAGCGGCAGTCGGTGGGGCACAGATACGCAGTATTTT
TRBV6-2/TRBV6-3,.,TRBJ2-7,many,CASSFGSGYSYEQYF,TGTGCCAGCAGTTTTGGGAGTGGTTACTCCTACGAGCAGTACTTC
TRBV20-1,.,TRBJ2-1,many,CSARETEYNEQFF,TGCAGTGCTAGAGAGACCGAATACAATGAGCAGTTCTTC
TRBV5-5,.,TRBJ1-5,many,CASSLALGLDDQPQHF,TGTGCCAGCAGCTTGGCCCTCGGGCTTGACGATCAGCCCCAGCATTTT
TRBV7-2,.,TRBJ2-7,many,CASSSQTSSLVEQYF,TGTGCCAGCAGCTCCCAGACTAGTTCTTTGGTGGAGCAGTACTTC
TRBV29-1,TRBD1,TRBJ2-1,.,CSGDRDREDNEQFF,TGCAGCGGTGACCGGGACAGGGAAGACAATGAGCAGTTCTTC
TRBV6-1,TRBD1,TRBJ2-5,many,CASSPWDRVQETQYF,TGTGCCAGCAGTCCCTGGGACAGAGTCCAAGAGACCCAGTACTTC
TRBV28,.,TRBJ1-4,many,CASTPSGGRAEKLFF,TGTGCCAGCACCCCGAGTGGGGGGCGGGCGGAAAAACTGTTTTTT
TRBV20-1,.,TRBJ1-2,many,CSAKGDVYGYTF,TGCAGTGCTAAAGGGGACGTCTATGGCTACACCTTC
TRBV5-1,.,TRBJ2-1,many,CASSLGGASSYNEQFF,TGCGCCAGCAGCTTGGGCGGGGCGAGCTCCTACAATGAGCAGTTCTTC
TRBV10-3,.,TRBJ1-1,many,CAISEGFEAFF,TGTGCCATCAGTGAGGGATTTGAAGCTTTCTTT
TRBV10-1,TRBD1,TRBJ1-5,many,CASLQQGQLDRPQHF,TGCGCCAGCTTACAACAGGGACAGCTCGACCGGCCCCAGCATTTT
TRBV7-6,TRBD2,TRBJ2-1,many,CASSLLPGYTGGLMYEQFF,TGTGCCAGCAGCTTACTGCCGGGTTATACGGGGGGGCTTATGTATGAGCAGTTCTTC
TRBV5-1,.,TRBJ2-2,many,CASSLLVESGELFF,TGCGCCAGCAGCTTATTAGTTGAGTCCGGGGAGCTGTTTTTT
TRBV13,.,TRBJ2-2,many,CASRTSGAGKTGELFF,TGTGCCAGCAGAACTTCTGGGGCAGGGAAGACCGGGGAGCTGTTTTTT
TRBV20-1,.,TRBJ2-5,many,CSASIGGRDF,TGCAGTGCTAGTATCGGGGGACGAGACTTC
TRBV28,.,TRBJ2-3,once,CASSSSYLLAGNTDTQYF,.
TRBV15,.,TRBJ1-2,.,CATSRVGTDGYTF,TGTGCCACCAGCAGAGTAGGGACTGATGGCTACACCTTC
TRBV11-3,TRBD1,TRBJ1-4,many,CASSWGDSGNEKLFF,TGTGCCAGCAGCTGGGGGGACAGCGGGAATGAAAAACTGTTTTTT
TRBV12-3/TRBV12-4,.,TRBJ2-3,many,CASSLSVDTQYF,TGTGCCAGCAGTTTATCGGTGGATACGCAGTATTTT
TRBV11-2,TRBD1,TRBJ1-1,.,CASSYRVRQGTNTEAFF,TGTGCCAGCAGCTATAGGGTTAGACAGGGGACGAACACTGAAGCTTTCTTT
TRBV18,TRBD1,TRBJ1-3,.,CASSPGTGSSTIYF,TGTGCCAGCTCACCAGGGACAGGGTCGTCCACCATATATTTT
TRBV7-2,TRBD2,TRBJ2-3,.,CASSLVSGEGTDTQYF,TGTGCCAGCAGCTTAGTTAGCGGGGAAGGCACAGATACGCAGTATTTT
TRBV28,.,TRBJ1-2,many,CASGGRDRGYTF,TGTGCCAGCGGGGGGAGGGATCGCGGCTACACCTTC
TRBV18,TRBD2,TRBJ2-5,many,CASSPRATSETWRETQYF,TGTGCCAGCTCACCACGGGCGACTAGCGAGACGTGGAGAGAGACCCAGTACTTC
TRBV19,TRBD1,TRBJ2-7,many,CASSTRGSNEQYF,TGTGCCAGTAGTACCAGGGGGTCCAACGAGCAGTACTTC
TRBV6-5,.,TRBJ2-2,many,CASSYGTGMSGGELFF,TGTGCCAGCAGTTACGGTACAGGGATGTCGGGCGGGGAGCTGTTTTTT
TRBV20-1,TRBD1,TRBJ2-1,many,CSARERAQQGASYNEQFF,TGCAGTGCTAGGGAGAGAGCTCAACAGGGGGCCTCGTACAATGAGCAGTTCTTC
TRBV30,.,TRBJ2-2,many,CACQPGTLNTGELFF,TGTGCCTGTCAACCCGGGACACTCAACACCGGGGAGCTGTTTTTT
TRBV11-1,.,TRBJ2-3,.,CASSLGLGRADTQYF,TGTGCCAGCAGCTTAGGACTAGGAAGGGCAGATACGCAGTATTTT
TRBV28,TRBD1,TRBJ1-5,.,CASSLTTGTGGSRQPQHF,TGTGCCAGCAGTTTGACAACCGGGACAGGGGGAAGTCGGCAGCCCCAGCATTTT
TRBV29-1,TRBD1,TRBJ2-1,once,CSVSYPGTGAPIHNEQFF,TGCAGCGTCTCCTACCCCGGGACAGGGGCCCCTATTCACAATGAGCAGTTCTTC
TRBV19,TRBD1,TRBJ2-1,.,CASSPGTVRSSYNEQFF,TGTGCCAGTAGTCCGGGGACAGTCAGGAGCTCCTACAATGAGCAGTTCTTC
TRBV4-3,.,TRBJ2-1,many,CASSQGLGLEQFF,TGCGCCAGCAGCCAAGGACTAGGACTTGAGCAGTTCTTC
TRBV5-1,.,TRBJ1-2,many,CASSEDIGSQGSYGYTF,TGCGCCAGCAGCGAAGACATTGGTTCTCAAGGGAGCTATGGCTACACCTTC
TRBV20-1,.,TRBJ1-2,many,CSAKASNYGYTF,TGCAGTGCTAAGGCTTCAAACTATGGCTACACCTTC
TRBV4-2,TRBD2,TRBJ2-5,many,CASSQPLAGEETQYF,TGTGCCAGCAGCCAGCCACTAGCGGGGGAAGAGACCCAGTACTTC
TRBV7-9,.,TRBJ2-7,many,CASSSRIGFAGIDEQYF,TGTGCCAGCAGCTCCCGAATCGGCTTCGCGGGAATCGACGAGCAGTACTTC
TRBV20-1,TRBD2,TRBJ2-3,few,CSAATSGRTDTQYF,TGCAGTGCCGCGACTAGCGGGAGAACAGATACGCAGTATTTT
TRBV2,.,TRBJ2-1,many,CASSERDTYNEQFF,TGTGCCAGCAGTGAGCGTGACACCTACAATGAGCAGTTCTTC
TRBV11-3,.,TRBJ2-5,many,CASSSFLPSDRQTQYF,TGTGCCAGCAGCTCGTTCCTCCCTTCAGACAGGCAGACCCAGTACTTC
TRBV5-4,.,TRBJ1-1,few,CASSLTKLNTEAFF,TGTGCCAGCAGCCTCACGAAATTGAACACTGAAGCTTTCTTT
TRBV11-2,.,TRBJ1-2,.,CASSLSGRGYTF,TGTGCCAGCAGCTTATCGGGTCGTGGCTACACCTTC
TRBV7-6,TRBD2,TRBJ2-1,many,CASSLMASGGLSSYNEQFF,TGTGCCAGCAGCTTAATGGCTAGCGGGGGCCTGAGCTCCTACAATGAGCAGTTCTTC
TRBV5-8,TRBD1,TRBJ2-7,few,CASNPGQGASEQYF,TGTGCCAGCAACCCGGGACAGGGGGCTAGCGAGCAGTACTTC
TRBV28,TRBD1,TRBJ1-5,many,CASSPWGSDRDAQRGQPQHF,TGTGCCAGCAGCCCCTGGGGGTCGGACAGGGATGCTCAGAGGGGTCAGCCCCAGCATTTT